The clone carrying this T cell receptor (beta chain) has a handful of counts. Its antigen is not known. The source of the sample is a study of T cells in Graves' hyperthyroidism and ophthalmopathy. Study-wide results and limits: Ophthalmopathy, which appeared later, was predicted by the model a median approximately 6 months before onset.

The source material, RNA transcripts, was used to amplify TCR beta CDR3 regions. Primed by the HTBI set, a first-round RT-PCR was run on the TCR CDR3. A single record per CDR3 protein comes from TCRdb applying MiXCR to the multiplex PCR reads. The data show around 600,000 distinct CDR3 sequences, with about 14% seen just once and 12% held by the top ten. Ophthalmopathy in the patients scored at least 3 on Clinical Activity Score and at least 4 on NOSPECS grade, lasting under 3 months. Diagnosing involved the use of clinical symptoms, serum thyroxine and TRAb, thyroid ultrasound and orbital computed tomography. Per germline, CDR1 SEHNR and CDR2 FQNEAQ (reference sequence). CDR3 length equals 13 residues. V dropped 5 bases and J dropped 3 bases, with 10 bases sitting between them.

The source material was blood. This receptor was taken from a woman in her forties or fifties with Graves' ophthalmopathy. V and J are TRBV7-9 and TRBJ1-1; no firm D call. Written as DNA, the CDR3 is TGTGCCAGCAGCACAAGTCCTCACACTGAAGCTTTCTTT. The encoded protein is CASSTSPHTEAFF.